This T cell receptor beta chain emerged from a study of T cell clones after liver transplantation. There are 15 residues in the CDR3. Losses at the gene ends were 0 bases for V and 3 bases for J; bases not matched to a gene: 3. Germline assignment: CDR1 GTSNPN and CDR2 SVGIG (reference sequence). On this clone: Its matching antigen is unknown.

Study results and caveats: A larger donor-reactive than third-party decline suggested partial antigen-specific deletion. Migration into the graft, not deletion, may explain lost graft donor-reactive T cells.

Produced via immunoSEQ multiplex PCR; TCRdb's table is partial and in-frame only. The sample lists 55,000 to 75,000 clones; approximately 70% were seen once. The chain has TRBV30 and TRBJ1-3, with 9 bases aligning to TRBD1. The sample here was CD4+ T cells from blood, taken at the roughly 15-month timepoint. The origin of this receptor is a human patient who received a liver transplant. Some T cells may be supplied by the graft donor. In DNA form, the CDR3 reads TGTGCCTGGAGTGTACAGGGGGCGCGTGGAAACACCATATATTTT. Its protein product is CAWSVQGARGNTIYF.